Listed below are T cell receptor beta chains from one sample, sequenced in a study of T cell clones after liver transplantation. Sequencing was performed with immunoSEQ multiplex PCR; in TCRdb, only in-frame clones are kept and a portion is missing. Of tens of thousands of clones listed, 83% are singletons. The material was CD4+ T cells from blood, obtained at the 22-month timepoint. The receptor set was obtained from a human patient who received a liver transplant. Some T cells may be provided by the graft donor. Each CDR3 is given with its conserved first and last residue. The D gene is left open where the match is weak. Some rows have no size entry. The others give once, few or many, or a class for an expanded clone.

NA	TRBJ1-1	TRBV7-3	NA	CASSPRLNTEAFF	TGTGCCAGCAGCCCCCGACTGAACACTGAAGCTTTCTTT
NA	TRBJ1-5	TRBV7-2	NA	CASSARHGENQPQHF	TGTGCCAGCAGCGCCCGGCACGGCGAAAATCAGCCCCAGCATTTT
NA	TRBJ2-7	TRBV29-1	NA	CSVEVGRTFAYEQYF	TGCAGCGTTGAAGTGGGGCGGACGTTCGCCTACGAGCAGTACTTC
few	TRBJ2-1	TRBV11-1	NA	CASSSQDKSDEQFF	TGTGCCAGCAGCTCGCAGGACAAATCCGATGAGCAGTTCTTC
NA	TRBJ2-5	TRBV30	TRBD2	CAWSPGLAGGETQYF	TGTGCCTGGAGTCCCGGACTAGCGGGAGGGGAGACCCAGTACTTC
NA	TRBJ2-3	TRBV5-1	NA	CASSLHTGGGTDTQYF	TGCGCCAGCAGCTTACACACGGGGGGCGGGACAGATACGCAGTATTTT
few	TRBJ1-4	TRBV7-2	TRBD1	CASSLEGQGSLGLFF	TGTGCCAGCAGCTTAGAGGGACAGGGATCGTTGGGGCTGTTTTTT
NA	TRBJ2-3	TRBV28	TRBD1	CASSLATGADTQYF	TGTGCCAGCAGTTTGGCAACAGGGGCAGATACGCAGTATTTT
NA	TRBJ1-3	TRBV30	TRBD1	CAWSPGQWVNTIYF	TGTGCCTGGAGTCCGGGACAGTGGGTAAACACCATATATTTT
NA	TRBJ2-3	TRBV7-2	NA	CASRPTHPTDTQYF	TGTGCCAGCAGACCGACACACCCCACAGATACGCAGTATTTT
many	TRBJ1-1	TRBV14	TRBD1	CASSQEGARGRRAFF	TGTGCCAGCAGCCAAGAGGGGGCCAGGGGGCGCCGAGCTTTCTTT
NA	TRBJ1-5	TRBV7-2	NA	CASSSYPYQPQHF	TGTGCCAGCAGCTCCTATCCGTATCAGCCCCAGCATTTT
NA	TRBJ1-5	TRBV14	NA	CASSQGGSAGVGQPQHF	TGTGCCAGCAGCCAAGGGGGGTCGGCGGGGGTAGGGCAGCCCCAGCATTTT
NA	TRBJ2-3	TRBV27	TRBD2	CASRLILAADTQYF	TGTGCCAGCAGACTAATCCTAGCGGCAGATACGCAGTATTTT
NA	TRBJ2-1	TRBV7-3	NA	CASSPIPGQVNEQFF	TGTGCCAGCAGCCCTATTCCGGGCCAAGTTAATGAGCAGTTCTTC
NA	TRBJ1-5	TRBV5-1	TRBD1	CASPRAPGGGQPQHF	TGCGCCAGCCCCAGGGCCCCAGGGGGCGGTCAGCCCCAGCATTTT
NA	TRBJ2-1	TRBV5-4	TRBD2	CASSGASGRYNEQFF	TGTGCCAGCAGTGGCGCTAGCGGTAGATACAATGAGCAGTTCTTC
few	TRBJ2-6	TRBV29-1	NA	CSVENPGAGANVLTF	TGCAGCGTTGAAAACCCAGGGGCTGGGGCCAACGTCCTGACTTTC
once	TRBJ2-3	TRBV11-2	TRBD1	CASSKGTGGRREYF	TGTGCCAGCAGCAAAGGGACAGGGGGCCGGCGGGAGTATTTT
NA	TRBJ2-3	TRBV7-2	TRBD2	CASSLPSGRDTQYF	TGTGCCAGCAGCTTGCCTAGCGGGAGGGATACGCAGTATTTT
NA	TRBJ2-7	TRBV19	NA	CASSIAGTQDYEQYF	TGTGCCAGTAGTATAGCTGGGACCCAGGACTACGAGCAGTACTTC
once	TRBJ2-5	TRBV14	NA	CASSPRSGPPQETQYF	TGTGCCAGCAGCCCAAGGAGCGGGCCCCCTCAAGAGACCCAGTACTTC
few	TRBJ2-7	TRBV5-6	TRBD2	CASRVAGGSSYEQYF	TGTGCCAGCAGGGTAGCGGGGGGGAGCTCCTACGAGCAGTACTTC
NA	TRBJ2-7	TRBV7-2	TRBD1	CASSKRTGLYEQYF	TGTGCCAGCAGCAAACGGACAGGGCTGTACGAGCAGTACTTC
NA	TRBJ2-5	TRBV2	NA	CASSPRATRWTQYF	TGTGCCAGCAGTCCGAGGGCAACTCGATGGACCCAGTACTTC
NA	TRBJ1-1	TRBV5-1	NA	CASSLSPFISNTEAFF	TGCGCCAGCAGCTTGAGTCCCTTTATTTCGAACACTGAAGCTTTCTTT
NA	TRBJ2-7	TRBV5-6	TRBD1	CASSFGTGRDEQYF	TGTGCCAGCAGCTTCGGGACAGGGCGGGACGAGCAGTACTTC
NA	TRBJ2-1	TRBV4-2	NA	CASSPQGGPNIILSEQFF	TGTGCCAGCAGCCCCCAAGGGGGGCCCAATATCATCCTCAGTGAGCAGTTCTTC
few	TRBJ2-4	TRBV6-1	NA	CASRGTGPIQYF	TGTGCCAGCAGAGGTACAGGTCCCATTCAGTACTTC
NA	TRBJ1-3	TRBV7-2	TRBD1	CASSSGTGAGNTIYF	TGTGCCAGCAGTTCCGGGACAGGGGCTGGAAACACCATATATTTT
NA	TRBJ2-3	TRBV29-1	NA	CSVDSGATDTQYF	TGCAGCGTTGATTCAGGGGCCACAGATACGCAGTATTTT
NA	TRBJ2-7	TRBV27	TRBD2	CASQRTSVSYEQYF	TGTGCCAGCCAACGAACTAGCGTCTCCTACGAGCAGTACTTC
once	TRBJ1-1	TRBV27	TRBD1	CASSLGQVGTTEAFF	TGTGCCAGCAGTTTGGGACAGGTCGGGACCACTGAAGCTTTCTTT
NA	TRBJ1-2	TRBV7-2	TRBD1	CASSSQFRTGGSYGYTF	TGTGCCAGCAGCTCTCAGTTTCGGACAGGGGGCAGCTATGGCTACACCTTC
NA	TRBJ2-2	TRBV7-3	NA	CASSLMGAGTGELFF	TGTGCCAGCAGCTTAATGGGGGCCGGGACCGGGGAGCTGTTTTTT
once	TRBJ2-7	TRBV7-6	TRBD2	CASSGTSGPRGQYF	TGTGCCAGCAGCGGGACTAGCGGACCCCGGGGGCAGTACTTC
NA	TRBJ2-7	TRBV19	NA	CASSISLQGIYEQYF	TGTGCCAGTAGTATCTCCTTACAAGGGATATACGAGCAGTACTTC
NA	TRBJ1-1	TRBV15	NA	CATSRDYSTEAFF	TGTGCCACCAGCAGAGATTACAGCACTGAAGCTTTCTTT
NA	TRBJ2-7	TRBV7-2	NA	CASSLDAPDSYEQYF	TGTGCCAGCAGCTTAGACGCTCCCGACTCCTACGAGCAGTACTTC
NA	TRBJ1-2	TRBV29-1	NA	CSVAASTEVEGYTF	TGCAGCGTTGCAGCGTCGACAGAGGTCGAGGGCTACACCTTC
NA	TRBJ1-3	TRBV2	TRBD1	CASARRQGLSGNTIYF	TGTGCCAGCGCAAGGAGACAGGGACTTTCCGGAAACACCATATATTTT
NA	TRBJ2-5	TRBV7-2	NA	CASSYNRVETQYF	TGTGCCAGCAGCTATAACAGGGTGGAGACCCAGTACTTC
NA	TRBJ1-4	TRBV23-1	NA	CASGKGPHQRYEKLFF	TGCGCCAGCGGAAAAGGACCCCATCAGCGATACGAAAAACTGTTTTTT
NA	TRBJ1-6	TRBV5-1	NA	CASSLSAGNSPLHF	TGCGCCAGCAGCTTGAGCGCGGGCAATTCACCCCTCCACTTT
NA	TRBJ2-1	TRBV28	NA	CASSSSGGRGHNEQFF	TGTGCCAGCAGTTCCTCCGGGGGGCGGGGTCACAATGAGCAGTTCTTC
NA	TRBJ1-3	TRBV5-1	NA	CASSLVATGTGNTIYF	TGCGCCAGCAGCTTGGTTGCGACGGGAACTGGAAACACCATATATTTT
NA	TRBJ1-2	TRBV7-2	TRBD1	CASSLAHGTGGYSGYTF	TGTGCCAGCAGCTTAGCGCATGGGACAGGCGGTTACTCCGGCTACACCTTC
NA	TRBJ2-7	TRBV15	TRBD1	CATSRDRGPYEQYF	TGTGCCACCAGCAGAGACAGGGGGCCATACGAGCAGTACTTC
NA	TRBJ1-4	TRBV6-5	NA	CASSYRPRGKNEKLFF	TGTGCCAGCAGTTATCGTCCCAGGGGCAAAAATGAAAAACTGTTTTTT
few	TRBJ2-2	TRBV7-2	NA	CASSLRWGRGGGELFF	TGTGCCAGCAGCTTAAGGTGGGGGCGCGGTGGCGGGGAGCTGTTTTTT
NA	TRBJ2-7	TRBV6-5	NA	CASRYGAGYEQYF	TGTGCCAGCAGATATGGTGCAGGCTACGAGCAGTACTTC
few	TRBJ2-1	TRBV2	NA	CASSATGYNEQFF	TGTGCCAGCAGCGCGACAGGTTACAATGAGCAGTTCTTC
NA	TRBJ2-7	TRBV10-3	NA	CAMAGGGSSYEQYF	TGTGCCATGGCCGGCGGCGGCAGCTCCTACGAGCAGTACTTC